These 28 T cell receptor beta chains came from one sample sequenced in a study of identical twins. TCRdb re-derived calls from the 5' RACE reads in MiXCR, one entry per CDR3 protein. The sample yields about 470,000 distinct CDR3 sequences, approximately 24% seen once. The data also belong to a second study, concerning T cells expressing NK-cell markers.

The source material was CD4+ T cells sorted from blood. Receptors originate from a woman aged 18 to 35 in good health.

This clonotype has more than one count but fewer than ten. J is TRBJ2-7 and V is TRBV12-3 or TRBV12-4; tentatively, D is TRBD1 (6 bases). Trimming removed 3 bases from V and 2 bases from J, with 14 bases in between. This CDR3 region has 15 residues. The CDR3 region has the DNA TGTGCCAGCAGTTTGGGAATGACAGGCACCTACGAGCAGTACTTC. As protein: CASSLGMTGTYEQYF.

The chain employs TRBV12-3 or TRBV12-4 and TRBJ2-1, with 8 bases lining up with TRBD2. The J segment lost 5 bases and the V segment lost 5 bases, leaving 5 bases of the junction unmatched. This CDR3 has 14 amino acids. The CDR3 nucleotides are TGTGCCAGCAGTCCCCAGCGGGAGAACAATGAGCAGTTCTTC. It translates to CASSPQRENNEQFF.

The chain combines TRBV5-1 with TRBJ2-7, with D maybe TRBD1 (6 bases). The germline V gene encodes CDR1 SGHRS and CDR2 YFSETQ. The CDR3 sequence is 14 residues long. V was cut by 1 base and J by 4 bases, with 12 bases left in between. In nucleotides, the CDR3 is TGCGCCAGCAGCTTGATTACCCAGGGGTACGAGCAGTACTTC. This encodes CASSLITQGYEQYF.

CDR3 in DNA: TGTGCCAGCAGTGATCCTAAAGGTGCAGATACGCAGTATTTT. It encodes CASSDPKGADTQYF. This chain connects TRBV2 to TRBJ2-3; D not resolved. Looked up from germline, CDR1 is SNHLY and CDR2 is FYNNEI. V lost 3 bases and J 4 bases, leaving 11 bases between the germline ends. The CDR3 is made up of 14 amino acids.

V gene TRBV6-6 combines with J gene TRBJ2-5; D ambiguous. V was clipped by 6 bases and J by 3 bases, with 11 bases between them. The CDR3 extends over 13 amino acids. CDR1 and CDR2 (germline): MNHNY, SVGAGI (reference sequence). CDR3 in DNA: TGTGCCAGCAGACCAGACCAGGAAGAGACCCAGTACTTC. It yields the protein CASRPDQEETQYF.

The chain has TRBV20-1 and TRBJ2-1; the match to TRBD2 covers 7 bases. The CDR3 loop spans 16 amino acids. The germline V gene encodes CDR1 DFQATT and CDR2 SNEGSKA (reference sequence). Losses at the gene ends were 4 bases for V and 9 bases for J; bases not matched to a gene: 18. CDR3 residues: CSANKPGIGTTGEQFF. In DNA form, the CDR3 reads TGCAGTGCTAATAAACCCGGAATAGGGACTACGGGTGAGCAGTTCTTC.

The V gene is TRBV5-6, the J gene TRBJ1-1; no reliable D call. V dropped 4 bases and J dropped 5 bases, with 9 bases sitting between them. This CDR3 contains 12 residues. Germline V gives CDR1 SGHDT, CDR2 YYEEEE. CDR3 bases: TGTGCCAGCAGCGCCAGTGGGACTGAAGCTTTCTTT. Protein: CASSASGTEAFF.

This clonotype has only a few counts. V gene TRBV24-1 combines with J gene TRBJ1-2; 7 bases line up with TRBD1. Germline CDR1 is KGHDR and CDR2 is SFDVKD. V lost 2 bases and J lost 8; bases outside the gene matches: 7. CDR3 size: 14 residues. As DNA, the CDR3 is TGTGCCACCAGTGATTCGGGACAGACCTACGGCTACACCTTC. Translating gives CATSDSGQTYGYTF.

This clonotype has only a few counts. The chain recombines TRBV20-1 with TRBJ2-5; the match to TRBD2 covers 8 bases. The J segment lost 0 bases and the V segment lost 4 bases, leaving 7 bases of the junction unmatched. Germline CDR1 DFQATT, CDR2 SNEGSKA (reference sequence). The CDR3 extends over 15 amino acids. In nucleotides, the CDR3 is TGCAGTGCTATCCTCTTGACTAGCGACCAAGAGACCCAGTACTTC. Protein sequence: CSAILLTSDQETQYF.

The table lists this clonotype with a few counts. The rearrangement uses TRBV3-1 and TRBJ1-2; D unresolved. The CDR3 contains 12 residues. The ends were cut back, 3 bases at V and 3 bases at J, with 5 bases in the middle. Germline V gene sequence: CDR1 LGHDT, CDR2 YNNKEL (reference sequence). The CDR3 nucleotides are TGTGCCAGCAGCCAGGTAGACTATGGCTACACCTTC. Protein product: CASSQVDYGYTF.

In this sample, this clonotype turned up a few times. This chain connects TRBV10-3 to TRBJ1-5, with TRBD1 identical over 7 bases. Germline V lookup: CDR1 ENHRY, CDR2 SYGVKD. The CDR3 has 15 residues. V was clipped by 2 bases and J by 4 bases; unmatched bases: 5. The CDR3 region is CAISEKTGLNQPQHF. CDR3 coding DNA: TGTGCCATCAGTGAGAAGACAGGGCTAAATCAGCCCCAGCATTTT.

V usage is TRBV7-9 and J usage is TRBJ1-2; D is possibly TRBD1 (5 bases). V lost 3 bases, J lost 3 bases, and 14 bases lay in between. Germline V gene data show CDR1 as SEHNR and CDR2 as FQNEAQ (reference sequence). CDR3 length: 15 amino acids. The CDR3 loop reads CASSLRGTLDYGYTF. The CDR3 DNA reads as TGTGCCAGCAGCTTGAGGGGAACCCTTGACTATGGCTACACCTTC.

This rearrangement joins TRBV7-3 to TRBJ2-3; no firm D call. Germline loops: CDR1 SGHTA, CDR2 FQGTGA. Trimming removed 3 bases at V and 4 bases at J, with 11 bases between. The CDR3 is 14 amino acids. The CDR3 is CASSFDGRPDTQYF. The CDR3 DNA reads TGTGCCAGCAGCTTTGATGGTCGCCCAGATACGCAGTATTTT.

The rearrangement links TRBV7-3 to TRBJ1-6; unclear D gene. The CDR3 runs 14 residues. Per the germline V gene, CDR1 is SGHTA and CDR2 is FQGTGA. The V gene lost 5 bases and the J gene lost 5 bases, with 10 bases spanning the gap. Here the CDR3 DNA reads TGTGCCAGCAGCAGGATGGGGAATAATTCACCCCTCCACTTT. Protein: CASSRMGNNSPLHF.

The V call is TRBV4-1, the J call TRBJ2-3; tentative D call: TRBD1 (5 bases). The CDR3 has 16 amino acids. V lost 4 bases, J lost 2 bases, and 16 bases lay in between. CDR1 is MGHRA and CDR2 is YSYEKL in the germline V gene. This CDR3 reads CASSLGYSDTTDTQYF. The CDR3 DNA follows: TGCGCCAGCAGCCTGGGATATTCGGACACCACAGATACGCAGTATTTT.

This chain connects TRBV7-2 to TRBJ2-6; D is uncertain. Germline CDR1 SGHTA, CDR2 FQGNSA. The CDR3 sequence is 16 residues long. V lost 3 bases to trimming and J lost 2 bases, with 11 bases between them. The CDR3 sequence is CASSFRAIAGANVLTF. Written as DNA, the CDR3 is TGTGCCAGCAGCTTTCGGGCGATTGCTGGGGCCAACGTCCTGACTTTC.

This clonotype was counted a few times. This rearrangement joins TRBV3-1 to TRBJ2-2, with 9 bases matching TRBD2. Germline CDR1 is LGHDT and CDR2 is YNNKEL (reference sequence). This CDR3 has 17 residues. J gave up 4 bases and V 4 bases, and 10 bases lay outside the gene matches. This chain's CDR3 is CASSLRSGRGLTGELFF. Here the CDR3 DNA reads TGTGCCAGCAGCCTGCGTAGCGGGAGAGGTCTCACCGGGGAGCTGTTTTTT.

The chain recombines TRBV24-1 with TRBJ2-1, with 9 bases identical to TRBD1. V lost 3 bases, J lost 7 bases, and 3 bases stayed unmatched. Looked up from germline, CDR1 is KGHDR and CDR2 is SFDVKD. This CDR3 region has 14 residues. The CDR3 bases are TGTGCCACCAGTGATACCGACAGGGGGAATGAGCAGTTCTTC. Its translation: CATSDTDRGNEQFF.

This clonotype has more than one count but fewer than ten. The CDR3 region is CSVARLSNTEAFF. The DNA of the CDR3 is TGCAGCGTTGCCAGGCTCTCGAACACTGAAGCTTTCTTT. This sequence joins TRBV29-1 and TRBJ1-1, with D uncertain. This CDR3 is 13 amino acids long. The V gene lost 4 bases and the J gene lost 1 base, with 10 bases spanning the gap. The germline V gene has CDR1 SQVTM and CDR2 ANQGSEA.

The sample holds a few counts of this clonotype. This chain connects TRBV9 to TRBJ2-7, with a possible D match to TRBD1 (7 bases). With 1 base removed from V and 3 bases from J, the gap between germline ends came to 14 bases. Germline-derived CDR1 and CDR2 are SGDLS and YYNGEE. This CDR3 is built from 15 residues. CDR3 in DNA: TGTGCCAGCAGCGTACAGGGGGGCTTTATCTACGAGCAGTACTTC. It is translated as CASSVQGGFIYEQYF. Full variable domain (missing parts from reference TRBV9 and TRBJ2-7): DSGVTQTPKHLITATGQRVTLRCSPRSGDLSVYWYQQSLDQGLQFLIQYYNGEERAKGNILERFSAQQFPDLHSELNLSSLELGDSALYFCASSVQGGFIYEQYFGPGTRLTVT.

This clonotype was observed a few times. The chain joins TRBV10-2 to TRBJ1-2; D possibly corresponds to TRBD1 (5 bases). This CDR3 is 12 amino acids long. V was cut by 8 bases and J by 8 bases, with 15 bases left in between. Germline-derived CDR1 and CDR2 are WSHSY and SAAADI. CDR3 DNA: TGCGCCAGCGGGGCCCTAAAGGGCGGCTACACCTTC. Protein sequence: CASGALKGGYTF.

This clonotype was found a few times. V gene TRBV5-1 combines with J gene TRBJ2-7; 14 bases are a match to TRBD2. V shed 3 bases, J shed 1 base, and the junction held 3 bases outside the gene matches. The CDR3 length is 16 residues. From germline, CDR1 is SGHRS and CDR2 YFSETQ. For the CDR3, the DNA is TGCGCCAGCAGCTGGGGACTAGCGGGAGTATCCTACGAGCAGTACTTC. Amino acids: CASSWGLAGVSYEQYF.

The sample holds a few counts of this clonotype. This chain joins TRBV7-2 and TRBJ2-3, with a tentative D call TRBD2 (7 bases). Germline-derived CDR1 and CDR2 are SGHTA and FQGNSA. The CDR3 extends over 16 amino acids. Trimming pared 6 bases from V and 4 bases from J, leaving 20 bases between. The CDR3 loop is CASSRRGAQGPDTQYF. CDR3 DNA: TGTGCCAGCAGTCGTCGGGGGGCCCAGGGGCCAGATACGCAGTATTTT.

The chain is built from TRBV20-1 and TRBJ2-5; 8 bases align to TRBD2. J gave up 7 bases and V 0 bases, and 7 bases lay outside the gene matches. The germline gives CDR1 DFQATT, CDR2 SNEGSKA (reference sequence). This CDR3 has 14 amino acids. CDR3 nucleotides: TGCAGTGCTAGAGATCGGGGGGGCTTACGGACCCAGTACTTC. This codes for CSARDRGGLRTQYF.

The rearrangement links TRBV25-1 to TRBJ2-7, with 9 nucleotides matching TRBD2. In germline, CDR1 is MGHDK, CDR2 SYGVNS. The CDR3 length is 15 residues. V lost 2 bases and J lost 4; bases outside the gene matches: 6. The CDR3 sequence: CASSEPASGIYEQYF. CDR3 nucleotides: TGTGCCAGCAGTGAACCCGCTAGCGGGATTTACGAGCAGTACTTC.

This clonotype was recorded a few times. The rearrangement uses TRBV12-3 or TRBV12-4 and TRBJ1-2; 7 nucleotides agree with TRBD1. The CDR3 consists of 14 residues. After removal of 4 bases from V and 4 bases from J, the junction contained 6 bases not matched to a gene. The CDR3 nucleotides read TGTGCCAGCAGTTCGACGGGGACAGCCTATGGCTACACCTTC. It encodes CASSSTGTAYGYTF.

V gene TRBV20-1 combines with J gene TRBJ2-5; 10 bases match TRBD2. CDR3 length: 13 amino acids. The germline gives CDR1 DFQATT, CDR2 SNEGSKA (reference sequence). Trimming at V came to 7 bases and at J to 2 bases, leaving 4 bases not matched to a gene. This CDR3 reads CSVVAGGQETQYF. The CDR3 coding sequence is TGCAGTGTGGTAGCGGGGGGACAAGAGACCCAGTACTTC.

This clonotype has just a few counts. This chain connects TRBV30 to TRBJ1-5; 7 bases fit TRBD1. Germline values: CDR1 GTSNPN, CDR2 SVGIG (reference sequence). V dropped 1 base and J dropped 4; count of bases not matched to a gene: 1. This CDR3 region has 13 residues. The CDR3 is CAWSGQGNQPQHF. As DNA, the CDR3 is TGTGCCTGGAGTGGACAGGGTAATCAGCCCCAGCATTTT. The full variable domain, rest sourced from reference TRBV30 and TRBJ1-5, is SQTIHQWPATLVQPVGSPLSLECTVEGTSNPNLYWYRQAAGRGLQLLFYSVGIGQISSEVPQNLSASRPQDRQFILSSKKLLLSDSGFYLCAWSGQGNQPQHFGDGTRLSIL.